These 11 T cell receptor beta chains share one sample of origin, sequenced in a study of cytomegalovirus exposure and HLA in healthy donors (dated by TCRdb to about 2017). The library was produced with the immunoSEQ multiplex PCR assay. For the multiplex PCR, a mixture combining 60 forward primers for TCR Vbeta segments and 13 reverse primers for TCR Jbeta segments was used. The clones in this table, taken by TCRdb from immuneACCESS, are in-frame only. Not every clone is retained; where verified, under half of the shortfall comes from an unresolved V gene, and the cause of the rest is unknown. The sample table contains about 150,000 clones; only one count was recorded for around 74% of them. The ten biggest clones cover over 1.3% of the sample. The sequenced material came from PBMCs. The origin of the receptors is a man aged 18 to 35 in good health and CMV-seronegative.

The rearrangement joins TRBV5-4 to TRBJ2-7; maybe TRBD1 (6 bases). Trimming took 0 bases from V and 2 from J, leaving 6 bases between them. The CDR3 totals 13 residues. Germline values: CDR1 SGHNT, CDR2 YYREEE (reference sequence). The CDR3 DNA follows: TGTGCCAGCAGCTTGGAGGGGGCCTACGAGCAGTACTTC. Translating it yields CASSLEGAYEQYF.

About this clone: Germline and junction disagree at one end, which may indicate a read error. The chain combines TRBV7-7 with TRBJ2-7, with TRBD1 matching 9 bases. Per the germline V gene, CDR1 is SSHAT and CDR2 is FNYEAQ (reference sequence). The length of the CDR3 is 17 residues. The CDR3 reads CASSLTLLRTGEGEQYF. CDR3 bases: TGTGCTAGCAGCTTAACTCTGTTGAGGACAGGGGAGGGCGAGCAGTACTTC.

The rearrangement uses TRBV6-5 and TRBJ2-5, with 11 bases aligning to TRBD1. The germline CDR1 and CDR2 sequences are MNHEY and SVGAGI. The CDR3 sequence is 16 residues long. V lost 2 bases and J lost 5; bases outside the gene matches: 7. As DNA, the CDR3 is TGTGCCAGCAGTTACCACCGGGACAGGGGGTTCGAGACCCAGTACTTC. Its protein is CASSYHRDRGFETQYF.

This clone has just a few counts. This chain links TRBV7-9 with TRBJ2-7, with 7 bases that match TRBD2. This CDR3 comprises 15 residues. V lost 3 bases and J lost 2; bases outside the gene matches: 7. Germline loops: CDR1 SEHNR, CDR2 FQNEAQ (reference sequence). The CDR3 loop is CASSLGGEGPYEQYF. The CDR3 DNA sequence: TGTGCCAGCAGCTTGGGCGGGGAGGGCCCCTACGAGCAGTACTTC.

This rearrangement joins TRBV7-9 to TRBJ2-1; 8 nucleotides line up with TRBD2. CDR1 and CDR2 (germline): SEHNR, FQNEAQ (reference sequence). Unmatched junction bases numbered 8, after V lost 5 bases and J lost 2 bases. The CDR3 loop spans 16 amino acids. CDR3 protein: CASSDALLAAYNEQFF. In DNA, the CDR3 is TGTGCCAGCAGCGATGCCCTACTAGCGGCCTACAATGAGCAGTTCTTC.

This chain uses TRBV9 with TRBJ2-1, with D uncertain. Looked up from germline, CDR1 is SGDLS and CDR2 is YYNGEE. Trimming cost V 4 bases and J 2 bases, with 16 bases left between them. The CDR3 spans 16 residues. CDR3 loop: CASSSTAARAYNEQFF. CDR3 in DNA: TGTGCCAGCAGCTCAACCGCCGCGCGAGCCTACAATGAGCAGTTCTTC.

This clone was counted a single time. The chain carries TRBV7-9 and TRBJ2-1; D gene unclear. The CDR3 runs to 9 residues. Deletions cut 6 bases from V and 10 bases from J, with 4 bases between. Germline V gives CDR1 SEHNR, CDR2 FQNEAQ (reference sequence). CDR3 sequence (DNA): TGTGCCAGCAGTCCGGAGCAGTTCTTC. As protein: CASSPEQFF.

CDR3 DNA sequence: TGCGCCAGCAGCCACCGGGACAGGGGGCCCGGGGAGCTGTTTTTT. Protein: CASSHRDRGPGELFF. V is TRBV4-3 and J is TRBJ2-2; TRBD1 matches 12 bases. Germline V gene lookup returns CDR1 LGHNA and CDR2 YSLEER. Trimming took 3 bases from V and 6 from J; bases not matched to a gene: 2. This CDR3 is built from 15 residues.

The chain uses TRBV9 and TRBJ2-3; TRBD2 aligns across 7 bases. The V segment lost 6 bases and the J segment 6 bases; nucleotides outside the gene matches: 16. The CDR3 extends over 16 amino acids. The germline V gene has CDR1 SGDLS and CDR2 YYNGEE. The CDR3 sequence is CASNRAGTITSDTQYF. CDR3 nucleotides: TGTGCCAGCAACCGAGCCGGGACTATAACTTCCGATACGCAGTATTTT.

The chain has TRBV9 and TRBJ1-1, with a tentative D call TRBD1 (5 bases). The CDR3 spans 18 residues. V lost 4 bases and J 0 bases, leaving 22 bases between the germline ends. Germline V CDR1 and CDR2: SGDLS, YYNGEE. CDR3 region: CASSPRGGSPQMNTEAFF. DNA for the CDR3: TGTGCCAGCAGCCCCCGGGGGGGGTCACCCCAAATGAACACTGAAGCTTTCTTT.

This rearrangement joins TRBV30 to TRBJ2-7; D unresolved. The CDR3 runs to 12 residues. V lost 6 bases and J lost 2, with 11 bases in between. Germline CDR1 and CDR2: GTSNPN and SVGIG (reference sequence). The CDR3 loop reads CACASTAYEQYF. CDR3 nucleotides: TGTGCCTGCGCGTCCACGGCCTACGAGCAGTACTTC.